This T cell receptor beta chain was captured by sequencing in a study of T cells in women clearing cervical HPV infection. Study-wide results and limits: T-cell numbers per sample were unknown and may explain richness differences. CIN3+ cases had significantly higher TCR repertoire richness than controls, but evenness did not differ.

Measured with immunoSEQ multiplex PCR; TCRdb has only the in-frame clones, and not every one. This sample's table has some 31,000 clones. The CDR3 has 15 residues. Germline values: CDR1 MNHEY, CDR2 SVGEGT. V shed 7 bases and J shed 0 bases, with 10 bases lying between them. Dot-blot hybridization genotyped cervical HPV amplified with MY09/MY11 PCR. With respect to this clone: What it binds is not known. The read stops 3 residues short of the end of the CDR3; the missing end is completed from the germline J gene.

The sequencing input was blood buffy coat. The receptor comes from a woman between 18 and 75 years old with a cervical HPV16 infection that either progressed to CIN3+ or cleared (not recorded which). The chain has TRBV6-2 or TRBV6-3 and TRBJ2-6; D may be TRBD1 (5 bases). CDR3 DNA (partial): TGTGCCAGCATAGACAGACTCTCTGGGGCCAACGTC. It is translated as CASIDRLSGANV. The entire CDR3 reads CASIDRLSGANVLTF.